These 30 T cell receptor beta chains share one sample of origin, sequenced in a study of CXCR3-negative and CXCR3-positive naive CD8 T cells (dated by TCRdb to about 2019). Overall study outcomes, separate from this receptor: TRB CDR3s from CXCR3-positive naive cells showed higher hydrophobicity (lower Kidera factor 4), lower energy, and higher strength and volume indices than CXCR3-negative naive cells.

Antigens of these TCRs are unknown. The instrument was a NextSeq 550. The Human TCR Profiling Kit (MiLaboratory) was used to prepare UMI-labeled 5' RACE TRB cDNA libraries. After reprocessing by TCRdb, each CDR3 protein sequence is one entry, and no DNA is given. In this sample's table one finds 55,000 to 70,000 distinct CDR3 sequences. The ten largest clones take up 0.53% of the sample. The source material was naive CXCR3+ CD8+ T cells from blood. Per the publication, the cell subset or site label means: CD45RO-CCR7+CD27+CD95- naive CD8+ T cells expressing CXCR3 (TNR3+). These receptors originate from a human donor in good health. Some clones in this sample may be carry-over from other donors' samples.

The rearrangement joins TRBV29-1 to TRBJ1-2; TCRdb's assignment of TRBD1 cannot be checked, as there is no DNA. There are 13 residues in the CDR3. Germline assignment: CDR1 SQVTM and CDR2 ANQGSEA. The CDR3 region is CSAVGGNLDGYTF. Combining the CDR3 with reference TRBV29-1 and TRBJ1-2 gives the whole variable domain SAVISQKPSRDICQRGTSLTIQCQVDSQVTMMFWYRQQPGQSLTLIATANQGSEATYESGFVIDKFPISRPNLTFSTLTVSNMSPEDSSIYLCSAVGGNLDGYTFGSGTRLTVV.

The chain joins TRBV18 to TRBJ1-5. Germline CDR1 reads KGHSH; CDR2 reads LQKENI. CDR3 length: 17 residues. This chain's CDR3 is CASSLTGGDGSNQPQHF.

The genes are TRBV10-3 and TRBJ2-7. The CDR3 is 14 amino acids. Germline V gene lookup returns CDR1 ENHRY and CDR2 SYGVKD. This chain's CDR3 is CAISDPKHTYEQYF.

CDR3 loop: CASSQAFVSAGHEQYF. The V and J genes are TRBV4-3 and TRBJ2-7; TCRdb's D call of TRBD1 is untestable without DNA. Germline V gene data show CDR1 as LGHNA and CDR2 as YSLEER. CDR3 length equals 16 residues.

The chain carries TRBV7-8 and TRBJ1-5. Germline V CDR1 and CDR2: SGHVS, FQNEAQ. The CDR3 has 16 residues. The CDR3 here is CASNQRGGANNQPQHF.

This rearrangement joins TRBV19 to TRBJ2-7; TCRdb outputs TRBD1, but without DNA this stays unchecked. The germline gives CDR1 LNHDA, CDR2 SQIVND (reference sequence). The CDR3 consists of 13 residues. This CDR3 reads CASSPPGPYEQYF.

V gene TRBV10-3 combines with J gene TRBJ2-1; TCRdb's D call, TRBD1, is unchecked because there is no DNA. There are 13 residues in the CDR3. Germline loops: CDR1 ENHRY, CDR2 SYGVKD. The CDR3 region is CAIGGASYNEQFF.

The gene calls are TRBV6-5 and TRBJ2-4; TCRdb returns TRBD2, unconfirmable since there is no DNA. The CDR3 spans 13 residues. Germline V lookup: CDR1 MNHEY, CDR2 SVGAGI. The CDR3 loop is CASSLGKRALQYF.

This CDR3 reads CASSLAASRTSEQYF. This chain joins TRBV5-1 and TRBJ2-7; without DNA, the TCRdb call of TRBD2 cannot be checked. The CDR3 runs to 15 residues. Germline V gene sequence: CDR1 SGHRS, CDR2 YFSETQ.

The chain recombines TRBV4-3 with TRBJ2-7. The CDR3 totals 15 residues. The germline V gene has CDR1 LGHNA and CDR2 YSLEER. The CDR3 sequence: CASSQDAGGSYEQYF.

V gene TRBV13 combines with J gene TRBJ2-2. Germline loops: CDR1 PRHDT, CDR2 FYEKMQ (reference sequence). This CDR3 has 14 residues. The CDR3: CANSLAKNTGELFF.

The chain links TRBV29-1 to TRBJ1-3. Germline CDR1 SQVTM, CDR2 ANQGSEA. The CDR3 has 13 amino acids. This chain's CDR3 is CSVAVPPGNTIYF.

This sequence joins TRBV10-2 and TRBJ1-5; as DNA is missing, the TRBD1 call by TCRdb cannot be tested. The CDR3 has 14 amino acids. Germline V gives CDR1 WSHSY, CDR2 SAAADI. CDR3 protein: CASSERQDNQPQHF.

The rearrangement uses TRBV12-3 or TRBV12-4 and TRBJ2-7; the D call from TCRdb, TRBD1, cannot be confirmed without DNA. CDR3 length equals 15 residues. The CDR3 is CASSFSGFRSYEQYF.

The rearrangement links TRBV15 to TRBJ1-1. The CDR3 spans 13 residues. Germline V gene lookup returns CDR1 LNHNV and CDR2 YYDKDF (reference sequence). The CDR3 spells CATSRVSGTEAFF.

V usage is TRBV4-3 and J usage is TRBJ2-3; with no DNA, the TCRdb D assignment of TRBD1 cannot be verified. The CDR3 sequence is 14 residues long. The germline V gene has CDR1 LGHNA and CDR2 YSLEER. CDR3 sequence reads: CASSLKGPTDKQYF.

V is TRBV6-2 or TRBV6-3 and J is TRBJ1-5; the D call of TRBD1 rests on TCRdb alone, since no DNA is present to check it. The length of the CDR3 is 13 residues. From germline, CDR1 is MNHEY and CDR2 SVGEGT. The CDR3 spells CASSYSRTGSQHF.

The chain combines TRBV18 with TRBJ1-1. This CDR3 has 14 amino acids. Looked up from germline, CDR1 is KGHSH and CDR2 is LQKENI. The CDR3 sequence: CASSPALGTTEAFF.

The V gene is TRBV12-3 or TRBV12-4, the J gene TRBJ2-4; the TCRdb call, TRBD1, lacks DNA for checking. CDR3 length equals 15 residues. This CDR3 is CASSPVWGDGNIQYF.

V and J are TRBV4-3 and TRBJ2-7; lacking DNA, the TRBD1 call made by TCRdb goes unchecked. The CDR3 spans 13 residues. In germline, CDR1 is LGHNA, CDR2 YSLEER. The CDR3 sequence is CASSLGQGYEQYF.

The chain links TRBV5-1 to TRBJ2-1; TCRdb designates TRBD1, a call that cannot be tested without DNA. The CDR3 loop spans 11 amino acids. Germline CDR1 is SGHRS and CDR2 is YFSETQ. The CDR3 protein is CASSTGDEQFF.

V and J are TRBV10-3 and TRBJ2-7; with no DNA, the TCRdb D assignment of TRBD1 cannot be verified. The CDR3 sequence is 17 residues long. Germline V gene sequence: CDR1 ENHRY, CDR2 SYGVKD. This CDR3 is CAISEPPGGHDSYEQYF.

The chain carries TRBV29-1 and TRBJ2-7. Germline V gene lookup returns CDR1 SQVTM and CDR2 ANQGSEA. The CDR3 runs to 11 residues. The CDR3 sequence: CSVVTSYEQYF.

The J gene is TRBJ1-2, the V gene TRBV14. The CDR3 has 15 residues. Germline-derived CDR1 and CDR2 are SGHDN and FVKESK. This CDR3 reads CASSLIPENSYGYTF.

The gene calls are TRBV9 and TRBJ1-2; the D gene TCRdb calls, TRBD1, cannot be checked with no DNA. The V gene's germline CDR1 is SGDLS and CDR2 YYNGEE. This CDR3 is built from 13 residues. CDR3 protein: CASSLSPGEGYTF.

The genes are TRBV12-3 or TRBV12-4 and TRBJ2-1; with no DNA, the TCRdb D assignment of TRBD2 cannot be verified. The CDR3 has 15 residues. Here the CDR3 reads CASTISGLSYNEQFF.

This chain uses TRBV7-2 with TRBJ1-4. Germline values: CDR1 SGHTA, CDR2 FQGNSA. This CDR3 is 14 amino acids long. CDR3 residues: CASSFIGQNEKLFF.

V usage is TRBV13 and J usage is TRBJ2-7; there is no DNA to check the TCRdb D call of TRBD1. This CDR3 is 14 amino acids long. Germline assignment: CDR1 PRHDT and CDR2 FYEKMQ (reference sequence). The CDR3 loop is CASSFILQGYEQYF.

The chain links TRBV5-1 to TRBJ1-2; with no DNA, the TCRdb D assignment of TRBD1 cannot be verified. Germline loops: CDR1 SGHRS, CDR2 YFSETQ. The CDR3 consists of 16 residues. The CDR3 is CASSLGDAGVDYGYTF.

V and J are TRBV4-3 and TRBJ2-1; TCRdb designates TRBD1, a call that cannot be tested without DNA. The CDR3 consists of 14 residues. Germline CDR1 and CDR2: LGHNA and YSLEER. The CDR3 sequence is CASSQGPGGNEQFF.